A single sample is the source of the 5 T cell receptor beta chains below, sequenced in a study of identical twins. TCRdb used MiXCR to reprocess the 5' RACE reads, holding one entry per CDR3 protein. The table lists approximately 890,000 distinct CDR3 sequences, about 12% of them singletons. This same sample was also taken into another study, of yellow fever vaccine responses in identical twins.

Material: PBMCs. Every receptor here comes from a woman aged 18 to 35 in good health.

This chain uses TRBV20-1 with TRBJ2-5, with TRBD2 identical over 15 bases. The CDR3 has 16 residues. The J segment lost 4 bases and the V segment lost 3 bases, leaving 6 bases of the junction unmatched. Germline CDR1 is DFQATT and CDR2 is SNEGSKA (reference sequence). The CDR3 region is CSASRTSGGEAETQYF. CDR3 coding DNA: TGCAGTGCTAGCCGGACTAGCGGGGGGGAGGCAGAGACCCAGTACTTC.

The chain links TRBV19 to TRBJ2-6; D not resolved. In germline, CDR1 is LNHDA, CDR2 SQIVND (reference sequence). The CDR3 has 18 amino acids. V lost 0 bases, J lost 0 bases, and 12 bases lay in between. The CDR3 region is CASSIDFVRTSGANVLTF. CDR3 in DNA: TGTGCCAGTAGTATAGATTTTGTCCGCACCTCTGGGGCCAACGTCCTGACTTTC. Based on the CDR3 plus reference TRBV19 and TRBJ2-6, the full variable domain is DGGITQSPKYLFRKEGQNVTLSCEQNLNHDAMYWYRQDPGQGLRLIYYSQIVNDFQKGDIAEGYSVSREKKESFPLTVTSAQKNPTAFYLCASSIDFVRTSGANVLTFGAGSRLTVL.

V is TRBV29-1 and J is TRBJ1-1; the match to TRBD1 covers 11 bases. After removal of 2 bases from V and 4 bases from J, the junction contained 3 bases not matched to a gene. The CDR3 totals 14 residues. Germline V lookup: CDR1 SQVTM, CDR2 ANQGSEA. This CDR3 is CSVEKGTGGTEAFF. The CDR3 DNA reads TGCAGCGTTGAAAAGGGGACAGGGGGCACTGAAGCTTTCTTT.

The V gene is TRBV6-1, the J gene TRBJ1-1; 11 bases are a match to TRBD1. The CDR3 is 13 amino acids. Germline V gene data show CDR1 as MNHNS and CDR2 as SASEGT. V shed 6 bases, J shed 10 bases, and the junction held 7 bases outside the gene matches. As DNA, the CDR3 is TGTGCCAGCAGACCCGGACAGGGGGCGCGAGCTTTCTTT. This translates into CASRPGQGARAFF.

The rearrangement links TRBV27 to TRBJ2-3; 13 bases map to TRBD2. J was trimmed by 4 bases and V by 5 bases; bases with no gene match: 9. The germline CDR1 and CDR2 sequences are MNHEY and SMNVEV (reference sequence). The CDR3 has 17 residues. CDR3 amino acids: CASSTGLAGTVADTQYF. CDR3 bases: TGTGCCAGCAGTACGGGACTAGCGGGGACAGTAGCAGATACGCAGTATTTT.